Following are 28 T cell receptor beta chains from one sample sequenced in a study of CD8+CD57+ T cells in acquired aplastic anemia. Genomic DNA templated the TCR beta VDJ and CDR3 profiling. One entry per CDR3 protein results from TCRdb running MiXCR on the reads. The table lists some 47,000 distinct CDR3 sequences, about two thirds of them singletons. Sequencing input: sorted CD4+, CD8+, or CD8+CD57+ T cells (not recorded which) from PBMCs. These receptor sequences come from a human donor in good health, serving as a control.

This clonotype turned up a few times. The V and J genes are TRBV10-3 and TRBJ1-6; 10 nucleotides agree with TRBD1. The CDR3 contains 14 residues. V shed 2 bases and J 8 bases; nucleotides not matched to a gene: 0. Germline assignment: CDR1 ENHRY and CDR2 SYGVKD. The CDR3 protein is CAISEGTGDSPLHF. The CDR3 bases are TGTGCCATCAGTGAGGGGACAGGGGATTCACCCCTCCACTTT.

This chain uses TRBV5-1 with TRBJ1-1, with no clear D. Germline lookup yields CDR1 SGHRS and CDR2 YFSETQ. The CDR3 length is 17 residues. V was cut by 3 bases and J by 1 base, with 19 bases left in between. This chain's CDR3 is CASSSSGRGFGNTEAFF. Written as DNA, the CDR3 is TGCGCCAGCAGCTCGTCGGGAAGAGGATTTGGGAACACTGAAGCTTTCTTT.

Only one count was recorded for this clonotype. The chain uses TRBV19 and TRBJ2-5; D may be TRBD1 (6 bases). CDR1 and CDR2 from the germline V gene are LNHDA and SQIVND (reference sequence). This CDR3 has 13 residues. V was trimmed by 3 bases and J by 2 bases, leaving 7 bases between them. CDR3: CASSMGAQETQYF. The CDR3 region has the DNA TGTGCCAGTAGTATGGGGGCTCAAGAGACCCAGTACTTC.

V is TRBV12-3 or TRBV12-4 and J is TRBJ1-6; D not certain. The V end lost 8 bases, the J end lost 7 bases, and 15 bases lay between the germline ends. The CDR3 is 14 residues long. The CDR3 loop reads CASGPRGGNSPLHF. CDR3 coding DNA: TGTGCCAGCGGGCCCCGGGGTGGCAATTCACCCCTCCACTTT.

The chain joins TRBV2 to TRBJ2-5; D is unresolved. The germline V gene encodes CDR1 SNHLY and CDR2 FYNNEI. The CDR3 is 14 amino acids. V lost 2 bases to trimming and J lost 2 bases, with 9 bases between them. The DNA of the CDR3 is TGTGCCAGCAGTGAAACGGAGTCACAAGAGACCCAGTACTTC. This codes for CASSETESQETQYF. The full variable domain, rest sourced from reference TRBV2 and TRBJ2-5, is EPEVTQTPSHQVTQMGQEVILRCVPISNHLYFYWYRQILGQKVEFLVSFYNNEISEKSEIFDDQFSVERPDGSNFTLKIRSTKLEDSAMYFCASSETESQETQYFGPGTRLLVL.

A few counts support this clonotype. The chain joins TRBV7-8 to TRBJ1-6; D ambiguous. This CDR3 has 13 amino acids. Per germline, CDR1 SGHVS and CDR2 FQNEAQ. V was pared by 8 bases and J by 0 bases, with 5 bases between. The CDR3 region is CASGLSYNSPLHF. DNA of the CDR3: TGTGCCAGCGGTCTCTCCTATAATTCACCCCTCCACTTT.

This clonotype was seen at least ten times. The rearrangement links TRBV27 to TRBJ2-1; 9 bases are a match to TRBD1. Germline V gene data show CDR1 as MNHEY and CDR2 as SMNVEV (reference sequence). The CDR3 loop spans 15 amino acids. V shed 2 bases and J 4 bases; nucleotides not matched to a gene: 3. Here the CDR3 reads CASSLGTGRYNEQFF. DNA of the CDR3: TGTGCCAGCAGTTTAGGGACAGGGCGGTACAATGAGCAGTTCTTC.

CDR3 nucleotide sequence: TGTGCCAGCAGCTTCATCAATTCACCCCTCCACTTT. This codes for CASSFINSPLHF. The rearrangement joins TRBV7-9 to TRBJ1-6; D not certain. Trimming stripped 3 bases from V and 7 bases from J, with 4 bases between. The germline gives CDR1 SEHNR, CDR2 FQNEAQ (reference sequence). This CDR3 contains 12 residues.

The rearrangement joins TRBV7-4 to TRBJ2-7, with D unclear. The CDR3 is 11 residues long. The germline V gene encodes CDR1 SGHVT and CDR2 SQSDAQ. V dropped 5 bases and J dropped 2 bases, with 4 bases sitting between them. DNA of the CDR3: TGTGCCAGCAGCCGACCCTACGAGCAGTACTTC. It is translated as CASSRPYEQYF.

The chain is built from TRBV7-3 and TRBJ2-2; D is unresolved. The V and J ends lost 3 bases and 9 bases respectively, with 2 bases between them. CDR1 is SGHTA, CDR2 FQGTGA, per germline. The CDR3 consists of 10 residues. CDR3 nucleotide sequence: TGTGCCAGCAGCTTCCGGGAGCTGTTTTTT. Protein product: CASSFRELFF. The variable domain in full, completed from reference TRBV7-3 and TRBJ2-2, reads GAGVSQTPSNKVTEKGKYVELRCDPISGHTALYWYRQSLGQGPEFLIYFQGTGAADDSGLPNDRFFAVRPEGSVSTLKIQRTERGDSAVYLCASSFRELFFGEGSRLTVL.

The rearrangement links TRBV2 to TRBJ2-5; no reliable D call. This CDR3 is built from 12 residues. The germline CDR1 and CDR2 sequences are SNHLY and FYNNEI. V lost 5 bases and J lost 7, with 11 bases in between. The CDR3 sequence is CASSSPGGTQYF. CDR3 nucleotide sequence: TGTGCCAGCAGTTCTCCGGGCGGGACCCAGTACTTC.

This chain uses TRBV29-1 with TRBJ2-2; the D gene is possibly TRBD2 (6 bases). V was shortened by 3 bases and J by 2 bases, with 13 bases between the two germline ends. Looked up from germline, CDR1 is SQVTM and CDR2 is ANQGSEA. The CDR3 totals 15 residues. The CDR3 region is CSVEQAGHNTGELFF. The CDR3 DNA is TGCAGCGTTGAGCAAGCGGGTCATAACACCGGGGAGCTGTTTTTT.

The rearrangement uses TRBV7-2 and TRBJ1-6; D is uncertain. Germline V gives CDR1 SGHTA, CDR2 FQGNSA. With 0 bases removed from V and 6 bases from J, the gap between germline ends came to 6 bases. The CDR3 totals 14 residues. The CDR3 DNA is TGTGCCAGCAGCTTAGCACACAGTAATTCACCCCTCCACTTT. Translating gives CASSLAHSNSPLHF.

The chain carries TRBV6-5 and TRBJ1-2, with TRBD1 as a possible D gene (6 bases). Germline V gene sequence: CDR1 MNHEY, CDR2 SVGAGI. This CDR3 is built from 14 residues. The V gene lost 2 bases and the J gene lost 4 bases, with 11 bases spanning the gap. The CDR3 DNA reads TGTGCCAGCAGTTACGCAGGGGCCCCCTATGGCTACACCTTC. Amino acids: CASSYAGAPYGYTF.

The chain has TRBV20-1 and TRBJ2-3; D unresolved. Germline lookup yields CDR1 DFQATT and CDR2 SNEGSKA (reference sequence). The length of the CDR3 is 13 residues. The V gene lost 3 bases and the J gene lost 0 bases, with 7 bases spanning the gap. CDR3 sequence (DNA): TGCAGTGCTAGGGCGGACAGCACAGATACGCAGTATTTT. Its translation is CSARADSTDTQYF.

V is TRBV2 and J is TRBJ1-2; D uncertain. This CDR3 has 14 amino acids. V dropped 2 bases and J dropped 6 bases, with 13 bases sitting between them. Germline loops: CDR1 SNHLY, CDR2 FYNNEI. The CDR3 nucleotides read TGTGCCAGCAGTGAATTATGGCAGGATAATGGCTACACCTTC. This sequence encodes CASSELWQDNGYTF.

V usage is TRBV7-2 and J usage is TRBJ2-7, with 10 bases aligning to TRBD1. The V gene end was trimmed by 2 bases and the J gene end by 3 bases; junction bases not matched to a gene: 4. The CDR3 runs 15 residues. Germline V gene data show CDR1 as SGHTA and CDR2 as FQGNSA. This CDR3 is CASSLSGTGVYEQYF. The CDR3 coding sequence is TGTGCCAGCAGCTTATCCGGGACAGGGGTCTACGAGCAGTACTTC.

This clonotype was found a few times. The J gene is TRBJ2-5, the V gene TRBV10-3; D perhaps matches TRBD1 (5 bases). Trimming took 2 bases from V and 5 from J, leaving 15 bases between them. Germline-derived CDR1 and CDR2 are ENHRY and SYGVKD. The CDR3 runs 15 residues. The CDR3 bases are TGTGCCATCAGTGAGCCGATGCAGGGTTTGGAGACCCAGTACTTC. Translation: CAISEPMQGLETQYF.

This chain links TRBV20-1 with TRBJ1-5; unclear D gene. Germline V CDR1 and CDR2: DFQATT, SNEGSKA (reference sequence). V was shortened by 5 bases and J by 0 bases, with 8 bases between the two germline ends. The CDR3 consists of 13 residues. CDR3 region: CSAFDGSNQPQHF. The CDR3 DNA follows: TGCAGTGCTTTTGACGGTAGCAATCAGCCCCAGCATTTT.

This clonotype came up once. The J gene is TRBJ1-1, the V gene TRBV6-1; 7 nucleotides align to TRBD1. The germline V gene encodes CDR1 MNHNS and CDR2 SASEGT. The J segment lost 0 bases and the V segment lost 6 bases, leaving 7 bases of the junction unmatched. The CDR3 sequence is 15 residues long. The CDR3 region has the DNA TGTGCCAGCAGCAGGGGGGACTATATGAACACTGAAGCTTTCTTT. It translates to CASSRGDYMNTEAFF.

The rearrangement joins TRBV10-3 to TRBJ2-1; 12 bases align to TRBD1. Trimming removed 9 bases from V and 3 bases from J; junction bases left unmatched: 9. The V gene's germline CDR1 is ENHRY and CDR2 SYGVKD. This CDR3 is built from 16 residues. The CDR3 loop is CAITGTGGDIYNEQFF. The CDR3 DNA reads TGTGCCATTACCGGGACAGGGGGCGATATCTACAATGAGCAGTTCTTC.

In this sample, this clonotype turned up many times. This chain uses TRBV7-9 with TRBJ2-2; TRBD1 might be the D (6 bases). V was cut by 5 bases and J by 6 bases, with 13 bases left in between. The germline CDR1 and CDR2 sequences are SEHNR and FQNEAQ (reference sequence). The CDR3 is made up of 14 amino acids. The CDR3 bases are TGTGCCAGCAGCGATTATGAGGGGGCCGGGGAGCTGTTTTTT. Encoded protein: CASSDYEGAGELFF.

The V call is TRBV2, the J call TRBJ2-7; D might be TRBD1 (5 bases). CDR3 length: 13 amino acids. Germline CDR1 reads SNHLY; CDR2 reads FYNNEI. V lost 7 bases to trimming and J lost 2 bases, with 12 bases between them. The CDR3: CASMSTDTYEQYF. The CDR3 DNA sequence: TGTGCCAGCATGTCGACGGACACCTACGAGCAGTACTTC. The complete variable domain, with remaining parts taken from reference TRBV2 and TRBJ2-7, reads EPEVTQTPSHQVTQMGQEVILRCVPISNHLYFYWYRQILGQKVEFLVSFYNNEISEKSEIFDDQFSVERPDGSNFTLKIRSTKLEDSAMYFCASMSTDTYEQYFGPGTRLTVT.

This clonotype occurred a few times. A read error is possible here, since a much larger clone lies one base away. The chain employs TRBV7-8 and TRBJ2-1; no clear D. Germline CDR1 SGHVS, CDR2 FQNEAQ. The CDR3 spans 12 residues. The CDR3 DNA reads TGTGCCTGGAGCGTTCTCTACAGTGAGCAGTTCTTC. Encoded protein: CAWSVLYSEQFF.

The gene calls are TRBV20-1 and TRBJ2-1, with unresolved D. The V gene's germline CDR1 is DFQATT and CDR2 SNEGSKA (reference sequence). Deletions cut 3 bases from V and 8 bases from J, with 5 bases between. This CDR3 region has 10 residues. DNA for the CDR3: TGCAGTGCTAGTGAGGATGAGCAGTTCTTC. The encoded protein is CSASEDEQFF.

This sequence joins TRBV11-1 and TRBJ2-7, with 14 bases lining up with TRBD2. Trimming cost V 4 bases and J 1 base; bases outside gene matches: 6. The CDR3 loop spans 17 amino acids. Germline-derived CDR1 and CDR2 are SGHAT and FQDESV (reference sequence). CDR3 sequence: CASSSGTSGSRSYEQYV. The CDR3 DNA sequence: TGTGCCAGCAGCTCCGGGACTAGCGGGAGTCGGTCCTACGAGCAGTACGTC.

This CDR3 reads CASSLQDYEQYF. The CDR3 DNA reads TGTGCCAGTAGTTTACAGGATTACGAGCAGTACTTC. V gene TRBV19 combines with J gene TRBJ2-7; the D gene is possibly TRBD1 (5 bases). Trimming pared 5 bases from V and 4 bases from J, leaving 9 bases between. Germline V lookup: CDR1 LNHDA, CDR2 SQIVND (reference sequence). CDR3 length: 12 amino acids.

The genes are TRBV10-3 and TRBJ1-3; TRBD1 might be the D (6 bases). Germline V CDR1 and CDR2: ENHRY, SYGVKD. The CDR3 runs 14 residues. The germline V and J ends were trimmed by 4 bases and 5 bases, with 12 bases remaining between them. The CDR3 DNA reads TGTGCCATCAGTGGACAGGAAGGTCGAAACACCATATATTTT. It codes for CAISGQEGRNTIYF.